This TCR beta chain was recovered during a study of shared clonotypes between healthy human individuals. Regarding the study as a whole: How much donors shared clonotypes was expected to be affected by sequencing depth.

A word on this clone: Antigen unknown.

All donors were healthy HIV-negative adults lacking recent acute infections or vaccinations. This table comes from immunoSEQ multiplex PCR, and its TCRdb copy is limited to in-frame clones, with some not included. The repertoire holds roughly 2 million clones, approximately 95% seen once, with 0.1% to 0.15% in the top ten. Germline CDR1 is SGHDN and CDR2 is FVKESK. CDR3 length equals 14 residues. The V gene lost 4 bases and the J gene lost 0 bases, with 9 bases spanning the gap. The chain uses TRBV14 and TRBJ1-1, with D possibly being TRBD1 (5 bases). Input material: naive CD4+ T cells sorted from blood. Subset: CD45RA+ positively selected. The source is a man between 18 and 35 years old in good health. CDR3 region: CASSPGHLNTEAFF. The CDR3 DNA follows: TGTGCCAGCAGCCCGGGGCACCTGAACACTGAAGCTTTCTTT.